The 21 T cell receptor beta chains below all came from one sample that was sequenced in a study of T cell repertoires in cytomegalovirus infection. These receptors have no known antigen. TCRdb passed the reads through MiXCR, listing each CDR3 protein once. The sample records around 770,000 distinct CDR3 sequences, roughly 28% being singletons. The source material was cultured CD8+ T cells from PBMCs, sampled from culture after CMV antigen stimulation. These receptors were collected from a human donor in good health (CMV status not recorded). Some clones in this sample may be carry-over from other donors' samples.

This clonotype was seen only a few times. This rearrangement joins TRBV11-3 to TRBJ2-5; D uncertain. This CDR3 region has 15 residues. Germline V gene data show CDR1 as SGHNT and CDR2 as YENEEA. V lost 5 bases to trimming and J lost 3 bases, with 16 bases between them. The CDR3 DNA follows: TGTGCCAGCAGCCGCGCCAAGGACGGAGAAGAGACCCAGTACTTC. Translation gives CASSRAKDGEETQYF.

The gene calls are TRBV6-1 and TRBJ2-1, with no clear D. Trimming removed 2 bases from V and 9 bases from J, with 2 bases in between. This CDR3 is built from 10 residues. Germline loops: CDR1 MNHNS, CDR2 SASEGT. The DNA of the CDR3 is TGTGCCAGCAGTGAAAGTGAGCAGTTCTTC. Translating gives CASSESEQFF.

On this clonotype itself: A junction boundary mismatches the germline segment, possibly from a read error. The chain has TRBV7-6 and TRBJ1-2; a weak D match, TRBD1 (5 bases). The CDR3 extends over 14 amino acids. The germline gives CDR1 SGHVS, CDR2 FNYEAQ. The CDR3 here is CVSSSTGGPHGYTF. As DNA, the CDR3 is TGTGTCAGCAGCTCAACAGGAGGACCCCATGGCTACACCTTC.

Only a few counts were recorded for this clonotype. The rearrangement joins TRBV5-6 to TRBJ2-1, with D perhaps matching TRBD2 (5 bases). Between the trimmed V and J ends, which lost 4 bases and 7 bases, there was a span of 9 bases. The CDR3 covers 12 residues. Germline V CDR1 and CDR2: SGHDT, YYEEEE. The CDR3 sequence: CASSRTWNEQFF. In DNA, the CDR3 is TGTGCCAGCAGCAGGACTTGGAATGAGCAGTTCTTC.

This clonotype was observed a few times. This rearrangement joins TRBV7-6 to TRBJ2-1; D unresolved. V lost 5 bases to trimming and J lost 1 base, with 15 bases between them. This CDR3 contains 16 residues. CDR1 SGHVS and CDR2 FNYEAQ come from the germline V gene. The CDR3 region has the DNA TGTGCCAGCAGCCCAGGCCCCAACCCATCCTACAATGAGCAGTTCTTC. Translated: CASSPGPNPSYNEQFF.

This clonotype was counted at least ten times. V gene TRBV7-8 combines with J gene TRBJ1-2; no clear D. Germline values: CDR1 SGHVS, CDR2 FQNEAQ. The V end was cut by 0 bases, the J end by 2 bases, with 16 bases between. The CDR3 is 17 residues long. As DNA, the CDR3 is TGTGCCAGCAGCTTAGCCCCACAGACGGTCCCGAACTATGGCTACACCTTC. Translating gives CASSLAPQTVPNYGYTF. Full variable domain (remainder filled in from reference TRBV7-8 and TRBJ1-2): GAGVSQSPRYKVAKRGQDVALRCDPISGHVSLFWYQQALGQGPEFLTYFQNEAQLDKSGLPSDRFFAERPEGSVSTLKIQRTQQEDSAVYLCASSLAPQTVPNYGYTFGSGTRLTVV.

This rearrangement joins TRBV28 to TRBJ1-2, with no clear D. V shed 7 bases and J shed 4 bases, with 10 bases lying between them. Germline V gene sequence: CDR1 MDHEN, CDR2 SYDVKM. This CDR3 spans 12 amino acids. CDR3 sequence (DNA): TGTGCCAGCACTCCCGGGCGCTATGGCTACACCTTC. Protein sequence: CASTPGRYGYTF.

The chain is built from TRBV20-1 and TRBJ1-4; 10 bases fit TRBD1. In germline, CDR1 is DFQATT, CDR2 SNEGSKA (reference sequence). The CDR3 sequence is 16 residues long. The V segment lost 5 bases and the J segment 1 base; nucleotides outside the gene matches: 7. CDR3 sequence: CSAEDRGHLTNEKLFF. For the CDR3, the DNA is TGCAGTGCTGAAGACAGGGGGCACTTAACTAATGAAAAACTGTTTTTT.

The rearrangement joins TRBV5-6 to TRBJ1-1, with D unclear. CDR3 length: 13 residues. The V and J ends lost 8 bases and 5 bases respectively, with 16 bases between them. Germline V gene lookup returns CDR1 SGHDT and CDR2 YYEEEE. CDR3 DNA: TGTGCCAGTTCAATTCGGAACATGACTGAAGCTTTCTTT. It encodes CASSIRNMTEAFF.

V is TRBV5-6 and J is TRBJ2-7, with 7 bases that match TRBD1. Germline loops: CDR1 SGHDT, CDR2 YYEEEE. The CDR3 sequence is 14 residues long. V was pared by 3 bases and J by 5 bases, with 8 bases of the junction left unmatched. In DNA form, the CDR3 reads TGTGCCAGCAGCTCCCGACAGGGATTAGACGAGCAGTACTTC. Translating gives CASSSRQGLDEQYF.

This clonotype was observed a handful of times. The V gene is TRBV7-9, the J gene TRBJ2-7; D remains ambiguous. CDR1 is SEHNR, CDR2 FQNEAQ, per germline (reference sequence). The CDR3 covers 14 residues. V lost 0 bases and J 6 bases, leaving 12 bases between the germline ends. The CDR3 DNA sequence: TGTGCCAGCAGCTTAGCTTGGGATTTCGCCGAGCAGTACTTC. Its protein product is CASSLAWDFAEQYF. The whole variable domain, filled in from reference TRBV7-9 and TRBJ2-7, reads DTGVSQNPRHKITKRGQNVTFRCDPISEHNRLYWYRQTLGQGPEFLTYFQNEAQLEKSRLLSDRFSAERPKGSFSTLEIQRTEQGDSAMYLCASSLAWDFAEQYFGPGTRLTVT.

The chain combines TRBV11-1 with TRBJ1-2; D is uncertain. CDR3 size: 17 residues. Trimming left V 4 bases short and J 1 base short, with 19 bases between. From germline, CDR1 is SGHAT and CDR2 FQDESV (reference sequence). CDR3 DNA sequence: TGTGCCAGCAGCTCGCCCCTGGAGACGGTGGATAACTATGGCTACACCTTC. Encoded protein: CASSSPLETVDNYGYTF. Full variable domain (missing parts from reference TRBV11-1 and TRBJ1-2): EAEVAQSPRYKITEKSQAVAFWCDPISGHATLYWYRQILGQGPELLVQFQDESVVDDSQLPKDRFSAERLKGVDSTLKIQPAELGDSAMYLCASSSPLETVDNYGYTFGSGTRLTVV.

This clonotype has a handful of counts. The chain is built from TRBV7-9 and TRBJ1-1; D remains ambiguous. The CDR3 runs 14 residues. The V gene's germline CDR1 is SEHNR and CDR2 FQNEAQ (reference sequence). The V end was cut by 5 bases, the J end by 3 bases, with 13 bases between. The DNA of the CDR3 is TGTGCCAGCAGCACGGGGTTTCCGGACACTGAAGCTTTCTTT. It codes for CASSTGFPDTEAFF.

The chain couples TRBV6-5 to TRBJ1-2, with a possible D match to TRBD1 (6 bases). The length of the CDR3 is 16 residues. CDR1 MNHEY and CDR2 SVGAGI come from the germline V gene. Trimming removed 6 bases from V and 2 bases from J, with 19 bases in between. The CDR3 nucleotides are TGTGCCAGCAGCCGTTTACCGGGACAAGGAAACTATGGCTACACCTTC. Protein product: CASSRLPGQGNYGYTF.

This clonotype was counted ten times or more. The V gene is TRBV27, the J gene TRBJ1-1, with TRBD1 matching 10 bases. The CDR3 covers 14 residues. Unmatched junction bases numbered 5, after V lost 6 bases and J lost 4 bases. The germline V gene has CDR1 MNHEY and CDR2 SMNVEV (reference sequence). The CDR3 DNA sequence: TGTGCCAGCAGGCCCGGGACAGGGGTCACTGAAGCTTTCTTT. Translating it yields CASRPGTGVTEAFF.

The sample holds many counts of this clonotype. The rearrangement joins TRBV7-2 to TRBJ1-3; D is perhaps TRBD1 (6 bases). The CDR3 length is 14 residues. V shed 5 bases and J shed 0 bases, with 8 bases lying between them. Germline CDR1 is SGHTA and CDR2 is FQGNSA. Here the CDR3 reads CASSPDSSGNTIYF. The CDR3 nucleotides read TGTGCCAGCAGCCCGGACAGCTCTGGAAACACCATATATTTT.

J is TRBJ2-7 and V is TRBV27; D may be TRBD2 (5 bases). Trimming took off 6 bases at V and 6 bases at J, with 12 bases between the two ends. There are 12 residues in the CDR3. The germline CDR1 and CDR2 sequences are MNHEY and SMNVEV (reference sequence). CDR3 amino acids: CASSRVGSEQYF. CDR3 sequence (DNA): TGTGCCAGCAGCCGGGTGGGGAGCGAGCAGTACTTC.

This clonotype was recorded a few times. This chain uses TRBV11-2 with TRBJ2-3; 13 bases fit TRBD2. The germline CDR1 and CDR2 sequences are SGHAT and FQNNGV. The CDR3 is made up of 15 amino acids. V was clipped by 1 base and J by 9 bases; unmatched bases: 4. The CDR3 sequence: CASSLARLAGGTQYF. CDR3 sequence (DNA): TGTGCCAGCAGCTTAGCTCGACTAGCGGGAGGAACGCAGTATTTT.

J is TRBJ2-1 and V is TRBV27; TRBD2 is a possible D gene (5 bases). The CDR3 has 14 residues. Germline V gene lookup returns CDR1 MNHEY and CDR2 SMNVEV (reference sequence). The V end lost 3 bases, the J end lost 5 bases, and 11 bases lay between the germline ends. The CDR3 loop is CASSFGVADNEQFF. The CDR3 DNA follows: TGTGCCAGCAGTTTCGGGGTCGCAGACAATGAGCAGTTCTTC.

The chain combines TRBV7-3 with TRBJ2-1, with D perhaps matching TRBD2 (7 bases). Germline lookup yields CDR1 SGHTA and CDR2 FQGTGA. CDR3 length: 15 amino acids. Trimming shortened V by 5 bases and J by 4 bases, and 15 bases separated the two germline ends. In nucleotides, the CDR3 is TGTGCCAGCAGCCGTGGCGGGGGCCAGTACAATGAGCAGTTCTTC. Translating gives CASSRGGGQYNEQFF.

The V call is TRBV5-8, the J call TRBJ2-5; weak D call: TRBD2 (6 bases). Germline V gene sequence: CDR1 SGHTS, CDR2 YDEGEE. Trimming cost V 0 bases and J 2 bases, with 14 bases left between them. The CDR3 loop spans 16 amino acids. The CDR3 region is CASSLAGESEQETQYF. The CDR3 DNA reads TGTGCCAGCAGCTTGGCGGGGGAGAGTGAACAAGAGACCCAGTACTTC.